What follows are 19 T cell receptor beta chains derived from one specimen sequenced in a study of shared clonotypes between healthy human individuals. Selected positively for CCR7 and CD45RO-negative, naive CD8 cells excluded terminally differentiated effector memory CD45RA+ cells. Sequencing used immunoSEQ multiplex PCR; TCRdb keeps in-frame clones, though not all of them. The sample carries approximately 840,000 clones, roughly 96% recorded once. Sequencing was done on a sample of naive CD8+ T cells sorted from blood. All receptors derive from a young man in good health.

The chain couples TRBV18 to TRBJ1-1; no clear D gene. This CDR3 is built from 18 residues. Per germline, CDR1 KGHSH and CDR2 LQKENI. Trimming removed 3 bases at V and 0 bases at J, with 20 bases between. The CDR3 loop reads CASSPTSDLAYMNTEAFF. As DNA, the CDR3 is TGTGCCAGCTCACCCACCTCCGACTTAGCGTATATGAACACTGAAGCTTTCTTT.

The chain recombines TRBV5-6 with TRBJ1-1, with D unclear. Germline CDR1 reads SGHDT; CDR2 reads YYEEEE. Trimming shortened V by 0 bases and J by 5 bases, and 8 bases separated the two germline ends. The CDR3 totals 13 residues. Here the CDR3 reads CASSLDGRTEAFF. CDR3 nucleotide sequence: TGTGCCAGCAGCTTGGACGGCCGGACTGAAGCTTTCTTT.

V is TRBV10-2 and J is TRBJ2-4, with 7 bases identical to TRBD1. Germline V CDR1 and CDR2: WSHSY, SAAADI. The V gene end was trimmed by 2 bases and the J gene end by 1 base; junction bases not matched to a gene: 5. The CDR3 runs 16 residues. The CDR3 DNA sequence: TGCGCCAGCAGTGAGCGACAGGGTCTGGCCAAAAACATTCAGTACTTC. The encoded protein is CASSERQGLAKNIQYF.

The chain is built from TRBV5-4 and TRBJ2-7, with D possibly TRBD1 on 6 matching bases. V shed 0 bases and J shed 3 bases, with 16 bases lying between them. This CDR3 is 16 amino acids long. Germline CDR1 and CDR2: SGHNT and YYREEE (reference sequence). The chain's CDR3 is CASSLARGVSYYEQYF. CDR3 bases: TGTGCCAGCAGCTTGGCCAGGGGCGTATCCTACTACGAGCAGTACTTC.

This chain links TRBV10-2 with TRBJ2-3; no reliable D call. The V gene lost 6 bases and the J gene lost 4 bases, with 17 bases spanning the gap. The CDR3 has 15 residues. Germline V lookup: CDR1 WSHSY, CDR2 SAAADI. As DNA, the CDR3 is TGCGCCAGCAGAATTCTAGATACTCCGGCAGATACGCAGTATTTT. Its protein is CASRILDTPADTQYF.

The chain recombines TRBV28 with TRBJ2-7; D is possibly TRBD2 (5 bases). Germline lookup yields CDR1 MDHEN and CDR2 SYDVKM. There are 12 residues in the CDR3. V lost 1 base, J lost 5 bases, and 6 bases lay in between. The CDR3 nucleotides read TGTGCCAGCAGTTTATCCGGGAACGAGCAGTACTTC. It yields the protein CASSLSGNEQYF. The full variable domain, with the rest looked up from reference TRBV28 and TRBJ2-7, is DVKVTQSSRYLVKRTGEKVFLECVQDMDHENMFWYRQDPGLGLRLIYFSYDVKMKEKGDIPEGYSVSREKKERFSLILESASTNQTSMYLCASSLSGNEQYFGPGTRLTVT.

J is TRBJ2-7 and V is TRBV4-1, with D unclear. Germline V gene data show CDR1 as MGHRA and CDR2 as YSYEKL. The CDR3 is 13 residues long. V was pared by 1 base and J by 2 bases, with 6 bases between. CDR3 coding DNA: TGCGCCAGCAGCCAAGGCATCCCCTACGAGCAGTACTTC. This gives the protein CASSQGIPYEQYF.

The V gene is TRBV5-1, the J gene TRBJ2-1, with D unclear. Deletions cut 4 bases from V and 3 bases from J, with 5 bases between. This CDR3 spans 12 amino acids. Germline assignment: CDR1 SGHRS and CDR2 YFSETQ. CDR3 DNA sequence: TGCGCCAGCAGCATGGACTACAATGAGCAGTTCTTC. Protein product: CASSMDYNEQFF.

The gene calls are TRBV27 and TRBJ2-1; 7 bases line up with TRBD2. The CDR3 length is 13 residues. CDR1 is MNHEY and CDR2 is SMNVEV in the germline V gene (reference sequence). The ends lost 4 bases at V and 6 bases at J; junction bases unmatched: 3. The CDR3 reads CASSYGGGNEQFF. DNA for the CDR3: TGTGCCAGCAGTTATGGGGGGGGCAATGAGCAGTTCTTC.

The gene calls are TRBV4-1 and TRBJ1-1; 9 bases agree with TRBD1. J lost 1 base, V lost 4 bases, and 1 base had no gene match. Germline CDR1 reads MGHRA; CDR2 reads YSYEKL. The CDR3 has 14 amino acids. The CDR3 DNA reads TGCGCCAGCAGCCGGACAGGGGCGAACACTGAAGCTTTCTTT. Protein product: CASSRTGANTEAFF.

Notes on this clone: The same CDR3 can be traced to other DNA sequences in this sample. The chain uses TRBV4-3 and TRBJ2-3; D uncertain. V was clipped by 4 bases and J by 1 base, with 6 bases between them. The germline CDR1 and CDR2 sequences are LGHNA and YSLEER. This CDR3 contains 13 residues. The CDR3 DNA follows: TGCGCCAGCAGCCCCCCCGGCACAGATACGCAGTATTTT. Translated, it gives CASSPPGTDTQYF.

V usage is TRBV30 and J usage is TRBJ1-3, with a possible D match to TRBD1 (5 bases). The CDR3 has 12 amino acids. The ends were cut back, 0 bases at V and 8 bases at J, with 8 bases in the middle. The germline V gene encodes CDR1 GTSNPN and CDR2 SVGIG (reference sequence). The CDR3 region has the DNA TGTGCCTGGAGTGTAATGGGGGACACCATATATTTT. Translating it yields CAWSVMGDTIYF.

The CDR3 loop reads CASSLLPGLPETQYF. The CDR3 DNA sequence: TGTGCCAGCAGTTTATTGCCGGGACTGCCGGAGACCCAGTACTTC. The chain carries TRBV27 and TRBJ2-5, with a possible D match to TRBD2 (6 bases). This CDR3 contains 15 residues. Germline CDR1 and CDR2: MNHEY and SMNVEV (reference sequence). V gave up 1 base and J gave up 5 bases, with 14 bases separating them.

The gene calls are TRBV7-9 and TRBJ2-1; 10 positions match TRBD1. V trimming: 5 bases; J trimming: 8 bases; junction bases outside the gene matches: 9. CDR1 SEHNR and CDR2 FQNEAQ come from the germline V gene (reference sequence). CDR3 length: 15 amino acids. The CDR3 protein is CASSLRDRGYHEQFF. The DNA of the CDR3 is TGTGCCAGCAGCCTCCGGGACAGGGGATATCATGAGCAGTTCTTC.

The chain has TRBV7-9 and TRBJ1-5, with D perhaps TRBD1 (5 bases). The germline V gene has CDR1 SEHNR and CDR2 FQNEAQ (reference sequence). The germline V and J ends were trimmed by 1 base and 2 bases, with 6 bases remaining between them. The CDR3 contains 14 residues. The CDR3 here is CASSLETGNQPQHF. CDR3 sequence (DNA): TGTGCCAGCAGCTTAGAGACAGGCAATCAGCCCCAGCATTTT.

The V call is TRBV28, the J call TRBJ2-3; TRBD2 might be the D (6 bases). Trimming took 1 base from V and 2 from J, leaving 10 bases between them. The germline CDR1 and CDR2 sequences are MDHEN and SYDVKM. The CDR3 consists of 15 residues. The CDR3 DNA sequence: TGTGCCAGCAGTTTATTACGGGAGCTCACAGATACGCAGTATTTT. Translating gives CASSLLRELTDTQYF.

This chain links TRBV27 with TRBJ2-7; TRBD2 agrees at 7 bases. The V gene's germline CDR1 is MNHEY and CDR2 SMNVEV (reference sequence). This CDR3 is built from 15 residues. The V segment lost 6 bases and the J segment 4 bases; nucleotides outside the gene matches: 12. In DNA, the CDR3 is TGTGCCAGCAGCAGGACCCCTAGCGGCTATTACGAGCAGTACTTC. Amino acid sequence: CASSRTPSGYYEQYF.

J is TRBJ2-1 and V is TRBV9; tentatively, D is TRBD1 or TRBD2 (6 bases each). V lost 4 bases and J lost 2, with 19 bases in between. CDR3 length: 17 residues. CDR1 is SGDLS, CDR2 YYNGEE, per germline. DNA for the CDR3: TGTGCCAGCAGCCCCATTCCGGGGGCAGGACCCTACAATGAGCAGTTCTTC. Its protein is CASSPIPGAGPYNEQFF.

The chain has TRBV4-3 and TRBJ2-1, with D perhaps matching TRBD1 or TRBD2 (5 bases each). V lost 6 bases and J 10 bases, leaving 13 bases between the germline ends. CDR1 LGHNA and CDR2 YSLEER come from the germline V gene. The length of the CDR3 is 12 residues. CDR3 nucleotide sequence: TGCGCCAGCAGAGGGGCCTCGGGGGAGCAGTTCTTC. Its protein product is CASRGASGEQFF.